This TCR beta chain came from a study of monozygotic twins with inflammatory bowel disease. In germline, CDR1 is DFQATT, CDR2 SNEGSKA (reference sequence). The length of the CDR3 is 14 residues. Study-level points and caveats: Researchers report that IBD patients shared fewer clonotypes with others than healthy twins, especially amid disease activity.

Comments on this clonotype: Antigen unknown.

Added by template switching were UMIs that each held a 6-nucleotide sample barcode. TCRdb re-called the 5' RACE reads; every CDR3 protein appears as one record, without DNA. Found here are more than 85,000 distinct CDR3 sequences; the top ten clones hold 9.5% to 15%. The TCR sequence derives from a human donor with ulcerative colitis or Crohn's disease, or a healthy co-twin of an affected twin (not recorded which). V is TRBV20-1 and J is TRBJ2-5. Sequenced input: blood. The CDR3 protein is CSAGESSYQETQYF.